This TCR beta chain is drawn from a study of monozygotic twins with cystic fibrosis. Study-level findings and limits: In this small cohort, shared CDR3 numbers showed no association with age, concordance or disease severity. Unrelated CF individuals shared fewer identical clonotypes than monozygotic CF twins. The repertoire was suggested to be naive-dominated, clonality median around 0.01.

The table came from immunoSEQ multiplex PCR; TCRdb's copy has only in-frame clones and leaves some out. The data show some 32,000 clones, roughly 90% seen once. There are 16 residues in the CDR3. J gave up 0 bases and V 4 bases, and 7 bases lay outside the gene matches. The germline V gene encodes CDR1 SNHLY and CDR2 FYNNEI. A word on this clone: Its target is unknown.

This TCR derives from a girl aged 2-10 years with cystic fibrosis. Specimen: blood. The rearrangement links TRBV2 to TRBJ1-2; TRBD1 agrees at 8 bases. The CDR3 DNA is TGTGCCAGCAGTGGGACAGGGAGATCGGCTAACTATGGCTACACCTTC. Its protein is CASSGTGRSANYGYTF.